Listed here is a single T cell receptor (beta chain). Its antigen is as yet unknown. As for time point: late sampling 161 to 241 days after vaccination in a few convalescent patients. Treatment here: roughly 11-day PBMC culture with coronavirus spike peptide pools or control peptides (ViraFEST assay). This sample stems from a study of vaccination and CD4 T cells after COVID-19. The V end lost 1 base, the J end lost 2 bases, and 9 bases lay between the germline ends. CDR1 is SGHVS and CDR2 is FQNEAQ in the germline V gene. The CDR3 totals 14 residues. Sequenced with the Oncomine TCR Beta short-read assay was DNA taken from cultured CD4+ T cells. MiXCR was run by TCRdb on the PCR reads, yielding one entry per CDR3 protein. The table includes roughly 28,000 distinct CDR3 sequences, roughly two fifths detected once.

The input for sequencing was CD4+ T cells from blood, cultured in vitro, taken about 7 months after SARS-CoV-2 vaccination. The TCR was taken from a human donor who had recovered from COVID-19. The V gene is TRBV7-8, the J gene TRBJ2-7; no reliable D call. CDR3 bases: TGTGCCAGCAGCTTAGAAGTCGTAGCCTACGAGCAGTACTTC. Translating it yields CASSLEVVAYEQYF.